Reported below is one T cell receptor beta chain. This specimen comes from a study of blood T cell repertoires in COVID-19. Study-wide context: T cells, B-cell-depleted T cells, or PBMCs supplied cDNA or gDNA.

As handled by the study authors: Reference gene primer amplification gave estimated nucleated cell counts. Data came from immunoSEQ multiplex PCR; TCRdb stores just in-frame clones and leaves some out. V, J and clone size derive from that table, while D and trimming were established from the DNA sequence. Among under 85,000 clones listed, around four fifths were seen once. The V gene's germline CDR1 is SGHRS and CDR2 YFSETQ. The CDR3 consists of 16 residues. J lost 3 bases, V lost 4 bases, and 10 bases had no gene match. The chain is built from TRBV5-1 and TRBJ1-3; 7 positions match TRBD1. This TCR was recovered from a human donor in a cohort sampled during active COVID-19. The specimen was peripheral blood. The CDR3 bases are TGCGCCAGCAGCGTTCATCCGGGACAGAATGGAAACACCATATATTTT. Its translation: CASSVHPGQNGNTIYF.